A selection of T cell receptor beta chains follows, all from one sample in a study of shared T cell receptors in the human thymus. TCRdb's table, derived via immunoSEQ multiplex PCR, lists solely in-frame clones and lacks some. The profile covers around 730,000 clones, with around 85% appearing a single time and around 0.01% taken by the ten largest. These same data were also listed under a study on human thymus T cells.

The sample comprised thymocytes. These TCRs come from a girl under two years old with a congenital heart defect. CDR3s include the opening cysteine and the closing phenylalanine or tryptophan. A D gene is named only where the DNA matches it firmly. The size of a clone is reported for some rows only, either as once, few or many, or as a class for expanded clones.

D	J	V	size	CDR3	DNA
TRBD1	TRBJ1-4	TRBV4-3	-	CASSQDRGVNEKLFF	TGCGCCAGCAGCCAAGACAGGGGGGTAAACGAAAAACTGTTTTTT
-	TRBJ1-1	TRBV30	-	CAWSPYAGITEAFF	TGTGCCTGGAGTCCTTATGCAGGGATCACTGAAGCTTTCTTT
-	TRBJ2-7	TRBV19	-	CASRGGYNDEQYF	TGTGCCAGTCGGGGAGGTTATAATGACGAGCAGTACTTC
-	TRBJ1-3	TRBV7-8	-	CASSSRLQDSDLRRSGNTIYF	TGTGCCAGCAGCAGTAGACTTCAGGACAGCGATCTACGCCGATCTGGAAACACCATATATTTT
-	TRBJ2-7	TRBV2	-	CASSEADSLLFQQYF	TGTGCCAGCAGTGAAGCCGACAGCCTCTTATTCCAGCAGTACTTC
TRBD1	TRBJ1-4	TRBV25-1	-	CASSEARSGTANEKLFF	TGTGCCAGCAGTGAAGCGCGTTCGGGGACAGCGAATGAAAAACTGTTTTTT
-	TRBJ2-3	TRBV19	once	CASSSPRSGTDTQYF	TGTGCCAGTAGTTCGCCCAGATCCGGCACAGATACGCAGTATTTT
-	TRBJ2-4	TRBV6-6	once	CASSYGPRRDIQYF	TGTGCCAGCAGTTACGGGCCACGGAGGGACATTCAGTACTTC
TRBD2	TRBJ2-3	TRBV9	-	CASSYRAHSSGGFTDTQYF	TGTGCCAGCAGCTACCGTGCCCATAGTAGCGGGGGGTTCACAGATACGCAGTATTTT
-	TRBJ1-3	TRBV4-1	once	CASSQRPGYGNTIYF	TGCGCCAGCAGTCAGCGTCCGGGGTATGGAAACACCATATATTTT
-	TRBJ2-2	TRBV6-5	-	CASSYSGKANTGELFF	TGTGCCAGCAGTTACTCGGGCAAGGCGAACACCGGGGAGCTGTTTTTT
-	TRBJ2-2	TRBV4-3	few	CASSRQPANTGELFF	TGCGCCAGCAGCCGACAGCCCGCGAACACCGGGGAGCTGTTTTTT
-	TRBJ2-1	TRBV4-1	-	CASSYRIGPGGNEQFF	TGCGCCAGCAGCTATCGGATTGGCCCAGGAGGTAATGAGCAGTTCTTC
-	TRBJ2-3	TRBV18	-	CASSPPFTDTQYF	TGTGCCAGCTCACCACCCTTCACAGATACGCAGTATTTT
-	TRBJ1-1	TRBV19	-	CASSRALGGSNTEAFF	TGTGCCAGTAGTAGGGCTTTAGGGGGATCCAACACTGAAGCTTTCTTT
TRBD1	TRBJ1-2	TRBV28	-	CASSRTGGEGSLVSNYGYTF	TGTGCCAGCAGTCGGACAGGGGGCGAGGGGTCGCTAGTTTCTAACTATGGCTACACCTTC
-	TRBJ2-3	TRBV7-6	-	CASSHGVRGTDTQYF	TGTGCCAGCAGCCACGGCGTGAGGGGCACAGATACGCAGTATTTT
TRBD1	TRBJ2-1	TRBV5-1	-	CASSLGTGGYNEQFF	TGCGCCAGCAGCTTAGGGACAGGGGGATACAATGAGCAGTTCTTC
-	TRBJ2-7	TRBV28	-	CASLPQGSYEQYF	TGTGCCAGCCTTCCACAGGGCTCCTACGAGCAGTACTTC
TRBD1	TRBJ1-2	TRBV7-6	-	CASSPRQGASGGYTF	TGTGCCAGCAGCCCCCGACAGGGGGCATCAGGGGGCTACACCTTC
TRBD1	TRBJ2-7	TRBV27	-	CASSLNTGAAEQYF	TGTGCCAGCAGTTTGAATACAGGGGCGGCCGAGCAGTACTTC
TRBD1	TRBJ2-7	TRBV7-6	-	CASSLSVTGGSYEQYF	TGTGCCAGCAGCTTATCAGTGACAGGGGGCTCCTACGAGCAGTACTTC
-	TRBJ1-1	TRBV29-1	-	CSVEDPKGVLGWNTEAFF	TGCAGCGTTGAAGATCCGAAGGGGGTCCTGGGGTGGAACACTGAAGCTTTCTTT
TRBD2	TRBJ2-5	TRBV7-3	-	CASSLAGGIQETQYF	TGTGCCAGCAGCCTAGCGGGGGGAATCCAAGAGACCCAGTACTTC
TRBD1	TRBJ2-1	TRBV7-3	-	CASSLLEGQGANEQFF	TGTGCCAGCAGCCTCCTGGAGGGACAGGGGGCCAATGAGCAGTTCTTC
TRBD2	TRBJ2-2	TRBV28	-	CASTYPSGTSSGELFF	TGTGCCAGCACCTACCCCTCCGGGACTAGCAGTGGGGAGCTGTTTTTT
-	TRBJ1-4	TRBV6-1	few	CASISAGGPEKLFF	TGTGCCAGCATTTCCGCGGGGGGCCCCGAAAAACTGTTTTTT
TRBD1	TRBJ1-6	TRBV10-1	few	CASSEEGALYNSPLHF	TGCGCCAGCAGTGAGGAGGGGGCGCTTTATAATTCCCCCCTCCACTTT
TRBD1	TRBJ2-2	TRBV7-3	-	CASSHGDREAGELFF	TGTGCCAGCAGCCATGGGGACAGGGAGGCCGGGGAGCTGTTTTTT
-	TRBJ1-4	TRBV7-9	-	CASSLAERGLEKLFF	TGTGCCAGCAGCTTAGCCGAGAGGGGGTTAGAAAAACTGTTTTTT
TRBD1	TRBJ2-2	TRBV14	few	CASSLTGKWIANTGELFF	TGTGCCAGCTCACTGACAGGGAAGTGGATCGCGAACACCGGGGAGCTGTTTTTT